This TCR beta chain is from a study of identical twins (dated by TCRdb to about 2016). Broadly, across the study: To test whether fetal clonotypes persist, the study used deep sequencing on TCR alpha and beta repertoires from monozygotic twins, unrelated adults of various ages, and cord blood. Replicate twin experiments were performed at different times using different library preparation protocols to rule out contamination. Results the study describes overall, beyond this receptor: Fewer insertions were carried by abundant cord blood beta clonotypes, a similar but weaker trend appeared in young adult naive repertoires, and no such trend appeared in memory repertoires. A weaker excess of twin sharing was found in beta out-of-frame sequences because the signal-to-noise ratio was lowered by fewer shared sequences. Conclusions relied on cross-sectional statistical analysis, since the same donors could not be followed over many years. Compared with coincidental sharing between unrelated individuals, out-of-frame TCR alpha sequences shared between twins showed an excess of sequences with low generation probability. In monozygotic twins, out-of-frame TCR alpha sharing was systematically underestimated by recombination models, although the models agreed with sharing between unrelated individuals. Invariant T cells such as MAIT and iNKT could partly confound zero-insertion analyses, although diverse VJ usage argued against such confounding for most clonotypes.

To prepare the library, 5' RACE was applied. The data were produced on an Illumina HiSeq 2000. Template switching introduced a universal primer binding site; the final cDNA contained a unique molecular identifier, enabling accurate counting of TCR cDNA molecules. Specific primers in the conserved constant-segment region were used to synthesize first-strand cDNA for TCR alpha and beta chains. Each cDNA library was double barcoded, with a SMART-Mk sample barcode plus Illumina barcodes, to control for contamination. TruSeq adapter sequences along with Illumina sample barcodes were introduced in two successive PCR steps. Sequencing of the TCR alpha and beta cDNA libraries was done on the Illumina HiSeq platform using custom primers. On the authors' methods: Raw reads were processed with MiGEC to extract unique molecular identifiers, and MiXCR was used to determine CDR3 positions. Recombination models were inferred per individual with the repgenHMM and IGoR tools using an EM algorithm. Shared clonotype analysis was performed with the tcR package in R, normalizing sharing by the product of cloneset sizes. To study raw recombination free of thymic and clonal selection effects, out-of-frame nonproductive sequences were analyzed. In TCRdb, the public reads were trimmed at Q25 with fastp and aligned with MiXCR, with productive beta chains retained. Entries that share a CDR3 protein sequence are merged under the most common genes and DNA. TCRdb, not the original authors, processed these V and J calls. The sample table shows about 530,000 distinct CDR3 sequences, and 13% to 15% are seen once. The top ten hold 0.44% of the sample.

Inclusive of the bounding cysteine and phenylalanine, the CDR3 is 14 residues long. Only CDR3 DNA is held: 42 bases, read in frame from base 1. The germline V gene specifies MDHEN as CDR1 and SYDVKM as CDR2. The germline V and J ends show losses of 11 bases and 3 bases respectively, and no gene match explains 7 bases of the junction. Only healthy Caucasian donors were included. Three pairs of female monozygotic twins, all aged about 18 to 30 years, were included in the twin cohort. Positive isolation kits from Invitrogen were used to isolate CD4+ and CD8+ T cell populations. Comments on this clonotype: Its antigen remains undetermined. It has no much larger one-base neighbor in the sample; base qualities were not kept.

These data were also filed under a second study, of yellow fever vaccine responses in identical twins. As that second paper reports: The T cell response to vaccination in identical twins was reported by the authors to appear partly convergent and partly personalized. In the study, vaccine-responding T cell clones were precisely tracked in identical twins.

Sequenced material: CD4+ T cells sorted from blood. The chain is encoded by TRBV28 joined to TRBJ2-3; the central 11 bases match TRBD2. This clonotype was sampled from a woman between 18 and 29 years old in good health. The DNA sequence follows: TGTGCCGCACGAACTAGCGGGAGAACAGATACGCAGTATTTT. This sequence encodes CAARTSGRTDTQYF.